This T cell receptor (beta chain) stems from a study of blood T cell repertoires in COVID-19. Across the whole study: Sources were T cells, B-cell-depleted T cells, or PBMCs; the material itself was cDNA or gDNA.

Looked up from germline, CDR1 is LNHDA and CDR2 is SQIVND (reference sequence). Germline trimming cut 3 bases from V and 3 bases from J; bases unmatched to any gene: 5. This CDR3 has 16 amino acids. Libraries were prepared by immunoSEQ multiplex PCR; TCRdb keeps only in-frame clonotypes and omits some of them. The sample carries over 70,000 clones, over 70% recorded once. This chain connects TRBV19 to TRBJ2-2, with TRBD1 matching over 9 bases. Source material: peripheral blood. This sequence originates from a man between 65 and 80 years old who had recovered from COVID-19. CDR3 loop: CASSMKGQGYTGELFF. CDR3 coding DNA: TGTGCCAGTAGTATGAAGGGACAGGGATACACCGGGGAGCTGTTTTTT.